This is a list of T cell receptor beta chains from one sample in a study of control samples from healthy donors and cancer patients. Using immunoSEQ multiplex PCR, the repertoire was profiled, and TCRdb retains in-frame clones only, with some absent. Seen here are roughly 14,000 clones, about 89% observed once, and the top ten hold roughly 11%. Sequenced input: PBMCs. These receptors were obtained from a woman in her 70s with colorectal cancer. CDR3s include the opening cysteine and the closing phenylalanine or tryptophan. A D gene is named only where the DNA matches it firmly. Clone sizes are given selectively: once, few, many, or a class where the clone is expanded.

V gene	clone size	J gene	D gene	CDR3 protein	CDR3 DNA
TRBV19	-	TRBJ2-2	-	CASSIPRDLPTGELFF	TGTGCCAGTAGTATACCCCGGGACCTACCCACCGGGGAGCTGTTTTTT
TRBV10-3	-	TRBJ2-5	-	CATGLTQETQYF	TGTGCCACCGGACTGACCCAAGAGACCCAGTACTTC
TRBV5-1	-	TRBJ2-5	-	CASSPGLEETQYF	TGCGCCAGCAGCCCGGGTTTGGAAGAGACCCAGTACTTC
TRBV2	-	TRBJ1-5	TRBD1	CASSEQGARQPQHF	TGTGCCAGCAGTGAACAGGGGGCTAGACAGCCCCAGCATTTT
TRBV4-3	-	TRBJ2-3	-	CASSQVLQGTDTQYF	TGCGCCAGCAGCCAAGTGTTGCAGGGTACAGATACGCAGTATTTT
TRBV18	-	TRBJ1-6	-	CASSPPYNSPLHF	TGTGCCAGCTCACCGCCTTATAATTCACCCCTCCACTTT
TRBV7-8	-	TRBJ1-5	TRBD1	CASSLRTGDYQPQHF	TGTGCCAGCAGCTTGAGGACAGGGGATTATCAGCCCCAGCATTTT
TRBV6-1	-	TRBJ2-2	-	CASSGPGTQGTGELFF	TGTGCCAGCAGTGGTCCCGGGACCCAGGGGACCGGGGAGCTGTTTTTT
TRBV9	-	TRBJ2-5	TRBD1	CASSAGTGGETQYF	TGTGCCAGCAGCGCCGGGACAGGGGGAGAGACCCAGTACTTC
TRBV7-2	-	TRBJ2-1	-	CASSPFWNEQFF	TGTGCCAGCAGCCCCTTCTGGAATGAGCAGTTCTTC
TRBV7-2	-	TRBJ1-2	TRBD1	CASSLADRGLGYTF	TGTGCCAGCAGCTTAGCAGACAGGGGGCTCGGCTACACCTTC
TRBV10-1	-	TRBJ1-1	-	CASSEHSFSCTEAFF	TGCGCCAGCAGTGAGCACAGTTTCTCCTGCACTGAAGCTTTCTTT
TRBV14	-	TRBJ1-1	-	CASSQRGRTEAFF	TGTGCCAGCAGCCAAAGGGGTAGGACTGAAGCTTTCTTT
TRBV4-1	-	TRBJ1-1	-	CASSQGVIRDGTYTEAFF	TGCGCCAGCAGCCAAGGGGTAATCCGGGACGGCACTTACACTGAAGCTTTCTTT
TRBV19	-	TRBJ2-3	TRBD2	CASSLGYYQRGDTQYF	TGTGCCAGTAGTTTGGGTTACTACCAGCGGGGAGATACGCAGTATTTT
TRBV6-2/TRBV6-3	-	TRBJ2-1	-	CASSYPFRTEFF	TGTGCCAGCAGTTATCCCTTTAGGACAGAGTTCTTC
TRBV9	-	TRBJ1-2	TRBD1	CASSVARTGGRNYGYTF	TGTGCCAGCAGCGTAGCCCGGACAGGGGGCAGGAACTATGGCTACACCTTC
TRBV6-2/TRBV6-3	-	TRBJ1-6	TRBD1	CASSRRDRVDSPLHF	TGTGCCAGCAGTCGCCGGGACAGGGTCGACTCACCCCTCCACTTT
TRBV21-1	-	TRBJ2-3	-	CASTGQGTDTQYF	TGTGCCAGCACAGGACAGGGTACAGATACGCAGTATTTT
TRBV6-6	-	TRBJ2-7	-	CASSRDSYEQYF	TGTGCCAGCAGCCGAGACAGCTACGAGCAGTACTTC
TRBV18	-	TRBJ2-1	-	CASSPLSRADGASYNEQFF	TGTGCCAGCTCACCATTATCCAGGGCAGACGGAGCCTCCTACAATGAGCAGTTCTTC
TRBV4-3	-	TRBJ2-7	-	CASSQEGRTTPVEQYF	TGCGCCAGCAGCCAAGAAGGGAGGACCACCCCAGTGGAGCAGTACTTC
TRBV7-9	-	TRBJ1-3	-	CASSAEGHSGNTIYF	TGTGCCAGCAGTGCAGAGGGCCACTCTGGAAACACCATATATTTT
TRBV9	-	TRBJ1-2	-	CASSESSHLRGGRRGYTF	TGTGCCAGCAGCGAGAGCTCCCACTTGCGGGGCGGCCGGCGGGGCTACACCTTC
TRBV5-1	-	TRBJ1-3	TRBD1	CASSEGQGASGNTIYF	TGCGCCAGCAGCGAGGGACAGGGGGCTTCTGGAAACACCATATATTTT
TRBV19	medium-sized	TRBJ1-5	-	CASSISANQPQHF	TGTGCCAGTAGTATATCGGCCAATCAGCCCCAGCATTTT
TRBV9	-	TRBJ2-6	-	CASSVDSGANVLTF	TGTGCCAGCAGCGTAGACTCTGGGGCCAACGTCCTGACTTTC
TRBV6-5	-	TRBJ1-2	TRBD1	CASRGQARAGYTF	TGTGCCAGCAGAGGACAGGCTCGGGCCGGCTACACCTTC
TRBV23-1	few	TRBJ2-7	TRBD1	CASSQIGKGDRGLYEQYF	TGCGCCAGCAGTCAAATCGGAAAAGGGGACAGGGGCCTCTACGAGCAGTACTTC
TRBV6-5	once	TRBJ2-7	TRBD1	CASSRDRAYEQYF	TGTGCCAGCAGTCGGGACAGAGCCTACGAGCAGTACTTC
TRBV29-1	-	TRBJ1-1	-	CSVALNMNTEAFF	TGCAGCGTTGCCCTTAACATGAACACTGAAGCTTTCTTT
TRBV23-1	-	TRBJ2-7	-	CASSQPRREAPSSYEQYF	TGCGCCAGCAGTCAACCTCGGAGGGAAGCGCCGAGCTCCTACGAGCAGTACTTC
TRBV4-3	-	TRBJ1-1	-	CASSQGIGLEAFF	TGCGCCAGCAGCCAAGGAATTGGATTAGAAGCTTTCTTT
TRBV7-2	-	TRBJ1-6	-	CASRNPGTANNSPLHF	TGTGCCAGCAGAAACCCCGGGACGGCCAATAATTCACCCCTCCACTTT
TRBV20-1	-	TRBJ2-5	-	CSASDIRSGETQYF	TGCAGTGCTAGTGACATTCGGTCCGGGGAGACCCAGTACTTC
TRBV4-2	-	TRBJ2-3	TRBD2	CASSQGLAGAGTQYF	TGTGCCAGCAGCCAAGGACTAGCGGGAGCGGGTACGCAGTATTTT
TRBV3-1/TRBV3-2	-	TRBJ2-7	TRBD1	CASSQEDRGHEQYF	TGTGCCAGCAGCCAAGAAGACAGGGGGCACGAGCAGTACTTC
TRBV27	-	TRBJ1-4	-	CASSLSTRVEKLFF	TGTGCCAGCAGTTTATCGACCAGGGTCGAAAAACTGTTTTTT